Shown below are 27 T cell receptor beta chains from a single sample sequenced in a study of cytomegalovirus exposure and HLA in healthy donors. 13 Jbeta primers and 60 Vbeta primers were used for the PCR. Only in-frame clones appear in the TCRdb table, and some are missing; sequencing was by immunoSEQ multiplex PCR. This sample has about 82,000 clones, with 70% to 80% found just once. Sequencing input: PBMCs. These receptors all stem from a middle-aged man in good health and CMV-seropositive.

The chain has TRBV2 and TRBJ2-6; the D gene is possibly TRBD2 (7 bases). Germline V gene data show CDR1 as SNHLY and CDR2 as FYNNEI. Trimming left V 4 bases short and J 1 base short, with 17 bases between. The length of the CDR3 is 18 residues. The CDR3 loop is CASSGVRGATSGANVLTF. DNA of the CDR3: TGTGCCAGCAGTGGGGTACGGGGGGCGACGTCTGGGGCCAACGTCCTGACTTTC.

In this sample, this clone turned up once. The gene calls are TRBV29-1 and TRBJ2-7; the match to TRBD2 covers 13 bases. There are 15 residues in the CDR3. CDR1 and CDR2 from the germline V gene are SQVTM and ANQGSEA. J was trimmed by 0 bases and V by 7 bases; bases with no gene match: 6. The CDR3 is CSAGGLAGLSYEQYF. The CDR3 coding sequence is TGCAGCGCGGGGGGACTAGCGGGACTCTCCTACGAGCAGTACTTC.

This clone was counted once. This chain uses TRBV7-3 with TRBJ2-1; D might be TRBD2 (5 bases). Trimming took off 3 bases at V and 12 bases at J, with 15 bases between the two ends. This CDR3 spans 13 amino acids. The germline V gene has CDR1 SGHTA and CDR2 FQGTGA. The CDR3 region has the DNA TGTGCCAGCAGCTTTCTAGCCGGTGGTGGGCAGTTCTTC. Protein sequence: CASSFLAGGGQFF. Filled out from reference TRBV7-3 and TRBJ2-1, the complete variable domain reads GAGVSQTPSNKVTEKGKYVELRCDPISGHTALYWYRQSLGQGPEFLIYFQGTGAADDSGLPNDRFFAVRPEGSVSTLKIQRTERGDSAVYLCASSFLAGGGQFFGPGTRLTVL.

The gene calls are TRBV28 and TRBJ2-5; D may be TRBD2 (5 bases). V was pared by 5 bases and J by 5 bases, with 18 bases between. This CDR3 comprises 15 residues. Germline V gene data show CDR1 as MDHEN and CDR2 as SYDVKM. CDR3 in DNA: TGTGCCAGCAGTCCATTTACGAGCCCGGGGGAGACCCAGTACTTC. This sequence encodes CASSPFTSPGETQYF.

The chain carries TRBV19 and TRBJ2-7; the match to TRBD1 covers 8 bases. Germline V lookup: CDR1 LNHDA, CDR2 SQIVND (reference sequence). Trimming at V came to 4 bases and at J to 5 bases, leaving 13 bases not matched to a gene. CDR3 length equals 16 residues. CDR3 sequence: CASSNPGQGFVDEQYF. CDR3 in DNA: TGTGCCAGTAGTAATCCCGGACAGGGATTTGTAGACGAGCAGTACTTC.

This sequence joins TRBV2 and TRBJ2-2; weak D call: TRBD1 (5 bases). V lost 8 bases to trimming and J lost 0 bases, with 10 bases between them. This CDR3 comprises 14 residues. The germline gives CDR1 SNHLY, CDR2 FYNNEI. Written as DNA, the CDR3 is TGTGCCAGCTTAGGGGTTTCGAACACCGGGGAGCTGTTTTTT. This encodes CASLGVSNTGELFF.

This sequence joins TRBV7-8 and TRBJ1-1; 7 nucleotides line up with TRBD1. The CDR3 has 11 amino acids. CDR1 is SGHVS, CDR2 FQNEAQ, per germline. V lost 4 bases, J lost 9 bases, and 2 bases stayed unmatched. CDR3 DNA: TGTGCCAGCAGCTGGACAGGCAAAGCTTTCTTT. It encodes CASSWTGKAFF.

This rearrangement joins TRBV27 to TRBJ2-3, with 14 bases lining up with TRBD2. V trimming: 7 bases; J trimming: 2 bases; junction bases outside the gene matches: 8. The length of the CDR3 is 17 residues. CDR1 and CDR2 from the germline V gene are MNHEY and SMNVEV (reference sequence). As DNA, the CDR3 is TGTGCCAGCAACCCCCTGGGACTAGCGGGAGTCACAGATACGCAGTATTTT. Protein sequence: CASNPLGLAGVTDTQYF.

This CDR3 is CASSGQTGTSNYGYTF. CDR3 DNA sequence: TGTGCCAGCAGCGGACAGACAGGGACCTCTAACTATGGCTACACCTTC. V and J are TRBV5-6 and TRBJ1-2; the match to TRBD1 covers 7 bases. Germline V gene data show CDR1 as SGHDT and CDR2 as YYEEEE. The J segment lost 0 bases and the V segment lost 4 bases, leaving 9 bases of the junction unmatched. The CDR3 is made up of 16 amino acids. The whole variable domain, remainder taken from reference TRBV5-6 and TRBJ1-2, is DAGVTQSPTHLIKTRGQQVTLRCSPKSGHDTVSWYQQALGQGPQFIFQYYEEEERQRGNFPDRFSGHQFPNYSSELNVNALLLGDSALYLCASSGQTGTSNYGYTFGSGTRLTVV.

This chain uses TRBV28 with TRBJ1-2; D call uncertain. CDR3 length: 14 amino acids. V shed 2 bases and J shed 7 bases, with 14 bases lying between them. CDR1 is MDHEN, CDR2 SYDVKM, per germline. CDR3 DNA sequence: TGTGCCAGCAGTTTACCGGGTCTCAGCGGTGGCTACACCTTC. Amino acids: CASSLPGLSGGYTF.

CDR3 bases: TGTGCCAGCAGCTTCGGGGGGGCTCGGGGCTACACCTTC. Amino acid sequence: CASSFGGARGYTF. The rearrangement joins TRBV5-6 to TRBJ1-2; D perhaps matches TRBD1 (6 bases). Germline V CDR1 and CDR2: SGHDT, YYEEEE. The V end was cut by 2 bases, the J end by 8 bases, with 13 bases between. The CDR3 has 13 amino acids.

V usage is TRBV7-2 and J usage is TRBJ2-7, with TRBD2 identical over 7 bases. CDR1 and CDR2 from the germline V gene are SGHTA and FQGNSA. V shed 0 bases and J 6 bases; nucleotides not matched to a gene: 14. CDR3 length equals 17 residues. The DNA for the CDR3 is TGTGCCAGCAGCTTAGCCCGTTTCGGACTAGTGGACCCCGAGCAGTACTTC. Translating gives CASSLARFGLVDPEQYF.

This clone has a handful of counts. V and J are TRBV15 and TRBJ2-2; 9 nucleotides agree with TRBD2. The J segment lost 1 base and the V segment lost 6 bases, leaving 6 bases of the junction unmatched. Germline V gene sequence: CDR1 LNHNV, CDR2 YYDKDF (reference sequence). The CDR3 loop spans 16 amino acids. The CDR3 sequence: CATRNIAGVNTGELFF. The CDR3 DNA sequence: TGTGCCACCAGGAACATAGCGGGGGTGAACACCGGGGAGCTGTTTTTT.

About this clone: This sample also contains other DNA sequences that code for the same CDR3. This sequence joins TRBV5-1 and TRBJ2-3; D is uncertain. V lost 1 base and J lost 4, with 4 bases in between. CDR3 length: 12 amino acids. CDR1 and CDR2 from the germline V gene are SGHRS and YFSETQ. The CDR3 DNA follows: TGCGCCAGCAGCTTGCAGTCAGATACGCAGTATTTT. Protein product: CASSLQSDTQYF.

The rearrangement links TRBV6-6 to TRBJ2-7; TRBD2 agrees at 10 bases. V shed 4 bases, J shed 4 bases, and the junction held 7 bases outside the gene matches. The length of the CDR3 is 15 residues. CDR1 and CDR2 from the germline V gene are MNHNY and SVGAGI (reference sequence). DNA for the CDR3: TGTGCCAGCAGTTCCAGGACTAGCGGACAGTACGAGCAGTACTTC. Translated: CASSSRTSGQYEQYF.

In DNA, the CDR3 is TGTGCCAGTAGTACTGGGGGCTCCGGGATTGACACTGAAGCTTTCTTT. The encoded protein is CASSTGGSGIDTEAFF. The chain carries TRBV19 and TRBJ1-1, with D perhaps TRBD1 (6 bases). The germline CDR1 and CDR2 sequences are LNHDA and SQIVND (reference sequence). The V and J ends lost 4 bases and 3 bases respectively, with 18 bases between them. This CDR3 spans 16 amino acids.

J is TRBJ2-7 and V is TRBV5-1; 8 bases match TRBD1. V was pared by 4 bases and J by 2 bases, with 5 bases of the junction left unmatched. From germline, CDR1 is SGHRS and CDR2 YFSETQ. This CDR3 comprises 14 residues. The CDR3 sequence: CASSPGTGAYEQYF. The DNA of the CDR3 is TGCGCCAGCAGCCCCGGGACAGGAGCCTACGAGCAGTACTTC.

This chain uses TRBV10-2 with TRBJ2-7; a weak D match, TRBD2 (6 bases). Trimming removed 5 bases at V and 1 base at J, with 6 bases between. CDR1 is WSHSY and CDR2 is SAAADI in the germline V gene. This CDR3 has 12 amino acids. This CDR3 reads CASSSGSYEQYF. The CDR3 DNA follows: TGCGCCAGCAGTAGCGGGTCCTACGAGCAGTACTTC.

Points on this clone: The same CDR3 is also encoded by other DNA sequences in this sample. The gene calls are TRBV28 and TRBJ1-2; TRBD1 matches at 9 bases. The ends lost 2 bases at V and 8 bases at J; junction bases unmatched: 3. The CDR3 has 13 residues. Germline CDR1 and CDR2: MDHEN and SYDVKM. The CDR3 is CASSLGGQGGYTF. DNA of the CDR3: TGTGCCAGCAGTTTAGGCGGACAGGGGGGCTACACCTTC.

The chain recombines TRBV7-9 with TRBJ1-2, with no clear D. Trimming cost V 1 base and J 8 bases, with 11 bases left between them. CDR1 and CDR2 (germline): SEHNR, FQNEAQ (reference sequence). The CDR3 spans 13 residues. The DNA for the CDR3 is TGTGCCAGCAGCTTAGTCGGGTCTCCGGGCTACACCTTC. The encoded protein is CASSLVGSPGYTF.

This clone was counted between two and nine times. This rearrangement joins TRBV6-5 to TRBJ1-1; maybe TRBD1 (6 bases). CDR1 is MNHEY and CDR2 is SVGAGI in the germline V gene. V dropped 7 bases and J dropped 4 bases, with 13 bases sitting between them. The CDR3 consists of 13 residues. For the CDR3, the DNA is TGTGCCAGCAAGGTCCAGGGGAGCACTGAAGCTTTCTTT. This translates into CASKVQGSTEAFF.

The chain carries TRBV25-1 and TRBJ1-2; 7 bases are a match to TRBD1. CDR3 length: 17 residues. V dropped 3 bases and J dropped 3; count of bases not matched to a gene: 13. CDR1 is MGHDK, CDR2 SYGVNS, per germline. CDR3 coding DNA: TGTGCCAGCAGTGAGGGGACAGCCCCGTACCACTACTATGGCTACACCTTC. It is translated as CASSEGTAPYHYYGYTF.

The rearrangement links TRBV27 to TRBJ2-3; possible D gene TRBD1, 6 bases. CDR1 and CDR2 (germline): MNHEY, SMNVEV (reference sequence). CDR3 length: 15 residues. The V gene lost 6 bases and the J gene lost 3 bases, with 16 bases spanning the gap. CDR3 sequence reads: CASSLGGIRTDTQYF. For the CDR3, the DNA is TGTGCCAGCAGCCTAGGGGGAATACGTACAGATACGCAGTATTTT.

This chain joins TRBV15 and TRBJ2-3; D perhaps matches TRBD1 (6 bases). With 4 bases removed from V and 0 bases from J, the gap between germline ends came to 14 bases. The CDR3 sequence is 16 residues long. CDR1 and CDR2 (germline): LNHNV, YYDKDF (reference sequence). This CDR3 is CATSTLTGRSTDTQYF. DNA for the CDR3: TGTGCCACCAGCACCCTGACAGGCCGTAGCACAGATACGCAGTATTTT.

V is TRBV27 and J is TRBJ1-4; 7 bases are shared with TRBD1. The CDR3 consists of 17 residues. Germline trimming cut 3 bases from V and 7 bases from J; bases unmatched to any gene: 14. CDR1 is MNHEY and CDR2 is SMNVEV in the germline V gene (reference sequence). CDR3 sequence: CASSFKGGGQGGEKLFF. CDR3 coding DNA: TGTGCCAGCAGTTTTAAGGGGGGCGGGCAGGGGGGTGAAAAACTGTTTTTT.

V and J are TRBV6-1 and TRBJ1-5; no clear D gene. Germline values: CDR1 MNHNS, CDR2 SASEGT. CDR3 length: 13 residues. Trimming cost V 2 bases and J 4 bases, with 6 bases left between them. The CDR3 is CASSERENQPQHF. Here the CDR3 DNA reads TGTGCCAGCAGTGAACGGGAGAATCAGCCCCAGCATTTT.

V and J are TRBV11-3 and TRBJ2-3; 8 nucleotides align to TRBD1. V lost 5 bases to trimming and J lost 0 bases; unmatched junction nucleotides: 4. This CDR3 comprises 15 residues. Looked up from germline, CDR1 is SGHNT and CDR2 is YENEEA. CDR3 residues: CASSPGQGSTDTQYF. In DNA form, the CDR3 reads TGTGCCAGCAGCCCAGGACAGGGAAGCACAGATACGCAGTATTTT.